This TCR beta chain was found in a study of cytomegalovirus exposure and HLA in healthy donors (dated by TCRdb to the late 2010s). For the wider study: According to a later analysis, one platform produced both the 100 to 150 validation repertoires and the 666 repertoires of the first cohort. Along with the approximately 700-subject first cohort, a separate validation cohort of around 110 different subjects was used. The aim of the study was to test whether cataloging public T cell receptors could identify signatures of past pathogen exposure. High-throughput TCR immunosequencing, statistical association of individual TCRs with disease status, and machine learning were combined to predict cytomegalovirus infection status. Here is what the overall study found, with its caveats: While some public TCRs were present in many individuals, most TCR sequences turned up only very rarely across donors. A total of fewer than 200 TCR beta chains were listed by the study as associated with cytomegalovirus. Three of the identified cytomegalovirus-associated TCR beta chains were confirmed in vitro to be specific for cytomegalovirus antigens. It was suggested by the authors that the approach could potentially be generalized to other disease states and immunological phenotypes. Of the cluster scores, approximately 95% were above 0 in a later analysis, which found that TCRs clustered in the first cohort also tended to co-occur in the 90 to 150 validation repertoires. The classifier was reported to diagnose cytomegalovirus status with high specificity and sensitivity in both the original and validation cohorts. A later analysis had no HLA typing for the validation cohort, so co-occurrence there was scored across all 110 or so repertoires.

The protocol used for the library was the immunoSEQ multiplex PCR assay. Concerning the study's data processing: A statistical classification framework was built for diagnosing cytomegalovirus status from the catalog of TCR beta chain sequences. TCRdb stores this immuneACCESS table with in-frame sequences only. Part of the clones is absent; in the studies checked, under half of the shortfall reflects unresolved V genes, and no reason is known for the rest. V and J calls and clone size are copied from that table; D and trimming were computed from the DNA. The sample yields 130,000 to 150,000 clones; 88% were counted once. Over 6.5% of the sample is in the top ten clones. Donors formed part of the validation cohort, which comprised some 120 subjects and was distinct from the first cohort of several hundred subjects. Comments on this clone: Its antigen target is currently unknown. Per-base qualities were not stored, and no clone one base away is much larger.

The germline V gene yields SGDLS for CDR1 and YYNGEE for CDR2. V and J lose 0 bases and 6 bases, and a span of 7 bases separates them. The CDR3, cysteine through phenylalanine, is 13 amino acids long. Solely the CDR3 DNA is kept, with 39 bases framed from the first base. Sequencing was carried out using PBMCs. The receptor's source is a young woman in good health and CMV-seropositive. Recombination linked TRBV9 to TRBJ2-1; 5 matching bases give a weak D call of TRBD2. The nucleotide sequence is given as TGTGCCAGCAGCGTAGACCTAGCCAATGAGCAGTTCTTC. It translates as CASSVDLANEQFF.